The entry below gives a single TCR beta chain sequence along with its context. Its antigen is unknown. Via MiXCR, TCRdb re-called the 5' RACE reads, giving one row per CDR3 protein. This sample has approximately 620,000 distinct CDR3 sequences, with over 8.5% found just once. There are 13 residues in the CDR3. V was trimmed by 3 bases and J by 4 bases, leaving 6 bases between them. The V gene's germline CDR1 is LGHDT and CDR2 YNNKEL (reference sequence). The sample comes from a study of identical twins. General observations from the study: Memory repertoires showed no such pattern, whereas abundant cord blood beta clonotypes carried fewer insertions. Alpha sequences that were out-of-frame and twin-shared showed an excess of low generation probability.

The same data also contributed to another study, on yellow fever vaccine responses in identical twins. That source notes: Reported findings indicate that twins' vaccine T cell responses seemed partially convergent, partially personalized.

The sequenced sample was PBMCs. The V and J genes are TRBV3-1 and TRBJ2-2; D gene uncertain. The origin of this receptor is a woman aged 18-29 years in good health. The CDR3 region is CASSHPSTGELFF. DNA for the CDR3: TGTGCCAGCAGCCACCCGAGCACCGGGGAGCTGTTTTTT.